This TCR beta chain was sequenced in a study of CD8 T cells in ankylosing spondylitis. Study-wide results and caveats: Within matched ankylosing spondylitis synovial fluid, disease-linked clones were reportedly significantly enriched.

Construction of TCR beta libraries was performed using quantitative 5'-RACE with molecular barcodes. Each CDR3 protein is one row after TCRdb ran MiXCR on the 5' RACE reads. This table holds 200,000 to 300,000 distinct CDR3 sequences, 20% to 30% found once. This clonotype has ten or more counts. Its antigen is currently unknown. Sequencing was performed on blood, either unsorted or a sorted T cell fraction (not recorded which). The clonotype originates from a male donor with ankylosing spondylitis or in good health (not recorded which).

In nucleotides, the CDR3 is TGCGCCAGCAGCGGGGTCGACGGCTACACCTTC. Protein: CASSGVDGYTF. This chain connects TRBV5-1 to TRBJ1-2, with D uncertain. The CDR3 covers 11 residues. Germline loops: CDR1 SGHRS, CDR2 YFSETQ. The V gene lost 4 bases and the J gene lost 8 bases, with 9 bases spanning the gap.